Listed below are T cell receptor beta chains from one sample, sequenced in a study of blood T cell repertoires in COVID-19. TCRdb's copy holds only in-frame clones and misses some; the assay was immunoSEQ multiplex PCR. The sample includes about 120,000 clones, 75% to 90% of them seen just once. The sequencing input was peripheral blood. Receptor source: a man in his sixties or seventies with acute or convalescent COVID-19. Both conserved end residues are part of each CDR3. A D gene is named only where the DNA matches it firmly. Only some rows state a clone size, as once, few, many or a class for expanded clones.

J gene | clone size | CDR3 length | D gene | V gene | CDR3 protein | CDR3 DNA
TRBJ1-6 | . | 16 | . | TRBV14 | CASNPERAVYNSPLHF | TGTGCCAGCAATCCAGAGCGGGCGGTCTATAATTCACCCCTCCACTTT
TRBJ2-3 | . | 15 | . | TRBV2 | CASSVGGSSLDTQYF | TGTGCCAGCAGTGTAGGGGGATCATCCCTAGATACGCAGTATTTT
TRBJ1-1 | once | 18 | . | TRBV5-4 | CASSRGPIRLGAYTEAFF | TGTGCCAGCAGCCGCGGACCGATCCGATTGGGGGCTTACACTGAAGCTTTCTTT
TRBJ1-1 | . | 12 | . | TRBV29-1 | CSARGTGTEAFF | TGCAGCGCACGGGGGACGGGCACTGAAGCTTTCTTT
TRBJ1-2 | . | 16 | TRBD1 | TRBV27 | CASSQFEGDRDRGYTF | TGTGCCAGCAGTCAATTCGAGGGCGACAGGGATCGCGGCTACACCTTC
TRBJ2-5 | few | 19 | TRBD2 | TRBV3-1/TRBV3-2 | CASSNGGLSGRQTEKTQYF | TGTGCCAGCAGCAACGGCGGGCTTAGCGGGAGACAAACCGAGAAGACCCAGTACTTC
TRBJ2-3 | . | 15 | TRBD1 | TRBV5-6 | CASSFLQGGGDTQYF | TGTGCCAGCAGCTTTTTACAGGGGGGAGGAGATACGCAGTATTTT
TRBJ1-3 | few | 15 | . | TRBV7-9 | CASSLEQGRGNTIYF | TGTGCCAGCAGCTTAGAGCAGGGCCGTGGAAACACCATATATTTT
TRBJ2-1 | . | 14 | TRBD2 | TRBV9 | CASSVAGGRDEQFF | TGTGCCAGCAGCGTAGCGGGGGGGCGTGATGAGCAGTTCTTC
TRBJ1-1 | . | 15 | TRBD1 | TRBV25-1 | CASSPRQGANTEAFF | TGTGCCAGCAGTCCGAGACAGGGGGCGAACACTGAAGCTTTCTTT
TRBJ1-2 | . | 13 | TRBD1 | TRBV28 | CASRLQGQYGYTF | TGTGCCAGCAGGCTACAGGGGCAGTATGGCTACACCTTC
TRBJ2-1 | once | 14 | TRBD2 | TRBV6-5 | CASSTGTGGDEQFF | TGTGCCAGCAGTACCGGGACGGGGGGTGATGAGCAGTTCTTC
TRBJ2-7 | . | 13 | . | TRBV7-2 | CASSLDQLAPQYF | TGTGCCAGCAGCTTAGATCAGCTAGCGCCGCAGTACTTC
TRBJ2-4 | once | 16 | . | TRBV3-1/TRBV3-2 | CASSPQGYGDKNIQYF | TGTGCCAGCAGCCCGCAGGGTTACGGAGACAAAAACATTCAGTACTTC
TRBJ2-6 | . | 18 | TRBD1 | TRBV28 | CASSLFGQGSSGANVLTF | TGTGCCAGCAGTTTGTTCGGACAGGGGAGCTCTGGGGCCAACGTCCTGACTTTC
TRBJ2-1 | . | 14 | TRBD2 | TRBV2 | CAGRAGGVYNEQFF | TGTGCCGGCCGGGCGGGGGGGGTCTACAATGAGCAGTTCTTC
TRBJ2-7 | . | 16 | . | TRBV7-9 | CASRSTGKGQPYEQYF | TGTGCCAGCAGATCCACAGGGAAGGGCCAACCCTACGAGCAGTACTTC
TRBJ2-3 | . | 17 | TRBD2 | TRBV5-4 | CASNIKTSGANTDTQYF | TGTGCCAGCAACATTAAGACTAGCGGGGCCAACACAGATACGCAGTATTTT
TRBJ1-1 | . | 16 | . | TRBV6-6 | CASSYSLTAGDTEAFF | TGTGCCAGCAGTTACTCCCTAACAGCCGGGGACACTGAAGCTTTCTTT
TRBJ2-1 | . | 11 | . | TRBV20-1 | CSASKRNEQFF | TGCAGTGCCTCTAAGCGAAATGAGCAGTTCTTC
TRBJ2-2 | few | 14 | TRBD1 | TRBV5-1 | CASSFTGEIGELFF | TGCGCCAGCAGCTTTACAGGGGAGATCGGGGAGCTGTTTTTT
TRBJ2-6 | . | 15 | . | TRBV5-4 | CASSGAGAGANVLTF | TGTGCCAGCAGCGGGGCAGGGGCCGGGGCCAACGTCCTGACTTTC
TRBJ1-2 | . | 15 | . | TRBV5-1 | CASSPAGGANYGYTF | TGCGCCAGCAGCCCGGCGGGGGGAGCTAACTATGGCTACACCTTC
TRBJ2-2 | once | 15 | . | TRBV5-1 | CASSPSGKNTGELFF | TGCGCCAGCAGCCCTTCAGGGAAGAACACCGGGGAGCTGTTTTTT
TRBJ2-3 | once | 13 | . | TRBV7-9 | CASSLDASSTQYF | TGTGCCAGCAGCTTAGACGCTAGCAGTACGCAGTATTTT
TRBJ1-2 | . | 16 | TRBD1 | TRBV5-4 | CASSLTGQGASSGYTF | TGTGCCAGCAGCCTAACTGGACAGGGGGCTTCCTCTGGCTACACCTTC
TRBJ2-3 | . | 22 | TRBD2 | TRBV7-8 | CASSQGTSGGLLVVPGTDTQYF | TGTGCCAGCAGCCAAGGGACTAGCGGGGGCTTATTAGTGGTTCCTGGCACAGATACGCAGTATTTT
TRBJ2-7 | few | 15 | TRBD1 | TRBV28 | CASSSLRTGVHEQYF | TGTGCCAGCAGTTCCTTGAGGACAGGGGTCCACGAGCAGTACTTC
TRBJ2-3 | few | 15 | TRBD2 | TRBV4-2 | CASSLSGGYTDTQYF | TGTGCCAGCAGCCTTAGCGGGGGGTACACAGATACGCAGTATTTT
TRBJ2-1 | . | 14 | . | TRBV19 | CASSMQATYNEQFF | TGTGCCAGTAGTATGCAGGCTACCTACAATGAGCAGTTCTTC
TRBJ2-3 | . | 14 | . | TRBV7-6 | CASSQRVQADTQYF | TGTGCCAGCAGCCAGCGGGTACAAGCAGATACGCAGTATTTT
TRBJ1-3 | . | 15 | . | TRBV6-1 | CASSEAGSGGNTIYF | TGTGCCAGCAGTGAAGCTGGGTCGGGGGGAAACACCATATATTTT
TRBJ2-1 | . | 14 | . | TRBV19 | CATKRRSSYNEQFF | TGTGCCACCAAGAGGCGAAGCTCCTACAATGAGCAGTTCTTC
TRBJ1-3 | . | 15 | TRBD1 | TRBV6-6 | CASSSTGGIGNTIYF | TGTGCCAGCAGTTCGACAGGGGGTATAGGAAACACCATATATTTT
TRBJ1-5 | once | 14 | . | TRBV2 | CASSVEGIGQPQHF | TGTGCCAGCAGTGTGGAGGGGATCGGTCAGCCCCAGCATTTT
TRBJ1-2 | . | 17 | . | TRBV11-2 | CASSLGFMEVKPNGYTF | TGTGCCAGCAGCTTAGGATTCATGGAGGTAAAACCTAATGGCTACACCTTC
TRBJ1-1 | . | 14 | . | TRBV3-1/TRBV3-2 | CASSQHQVKAEAFF | TGTGCCAGCAGCCAACATCAGGTGAAGGCTGAAGCTTTCTTT
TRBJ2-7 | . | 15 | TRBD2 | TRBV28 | CASSSPSGGEYEQYF | TGTGCCAGCAGTTCTCCTAGCGGGGGGGAGTACGAGCAGTACTTC
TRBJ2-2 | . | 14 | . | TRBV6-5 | CASSPGGATGELFF | TGTGCCAGCAGCCCCGGTGGGGCCACCGGGGAGCTGTTTTTT
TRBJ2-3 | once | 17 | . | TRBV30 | CAWSPTRPAVSTDTQYF | TGTGCCTGGAGTCCGACGCGGCCAGCGGTCAGCACAGATACGCAGTATTTT
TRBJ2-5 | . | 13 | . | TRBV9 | CASSVDLGETQYF | TGTGCCAGCAGCGTCGACCTCGGGGAGACCCAGTACTTC
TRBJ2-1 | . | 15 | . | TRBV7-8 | CASSLLNGGYNEQFF | TGTGCCAGCAGCTTATTGAACGGGGGCTACAATGAGCAGTTCTTC
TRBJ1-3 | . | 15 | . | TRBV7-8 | CASSRDSTSGGTIYF | TGTGCCAGCAGCCGAGACAGTACCTCTGGAGGCACCATATATTTT
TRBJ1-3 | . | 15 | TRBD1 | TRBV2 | CASSWDRYSGNTIYF | TGTGCCAGCAGTTGGGACAGGTACTCTGGAAACACCATATATTTT
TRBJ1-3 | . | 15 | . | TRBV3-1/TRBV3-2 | CASSHTDSSGNTIYF | TGTGCCAGCAGCCATACGGACAGCTCTGGAAACACCATATATTTT
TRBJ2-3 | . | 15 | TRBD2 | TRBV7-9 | CASSSLAFRTDTQYF | TGTGCCAGCAGCTCACTAGCGTTTCGGACAGATACGCAGTATTTT
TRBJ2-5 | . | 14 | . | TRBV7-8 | CASSLGGFQETQYF | TGTGCCAGCAGCTTAGGAGGGTTTCAGGAGACCCAGTACTTC
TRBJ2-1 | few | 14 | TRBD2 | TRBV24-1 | CATSLGGGDNEQFF | TGTGCCACCAGTCTTGGCGGGGGGGACAATGAGCAGTTCTTC
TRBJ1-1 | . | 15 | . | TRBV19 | CASSRPTGGRTEAFF | TGTGCCAGTAGTCGGCCAACGGGGGGTAGGACTGAAGCTTTCTTT
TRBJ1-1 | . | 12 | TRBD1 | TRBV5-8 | CASSRDRLEAFF | TGTGCCAGCAGCCGGGACAGACTTGAAGCTTTCTTT
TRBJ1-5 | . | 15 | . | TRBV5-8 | CASSLVSGAYQPQHF | TGTGCCAGCAGCTTGGTGTCAGGGGCGTATCAGCCCCAGCATTTT